The 2 T cell receptor beta chains reported below all come from one sample, sequenced in a study of blood T cell repertoires in COVID-19. The repertoire was sequenced with immunoSEQ multiplex PCR; TCRdb's copy has only in-frame clones and lacks some. The top ten hold 15% to 19% of the sample, which has around 260,000 clones, around 82% seen once. The sequenced sample consisted of peripheral blood. The origin of the receptors is a person between 65 and 79 years old with COVID-19, enrolled during active disease.

CDR3 protein: CASSLNRDSSYEQYF. In DNA form, the CDR3 reads TGTGCCAGCAGCTTAAACCGGGACAGCTCCTACGAGCAGTACTTC. This sequence joins TRBV11-2 and TRBJ2-7, with 7 positions matching TRBD1. Germline loops: CDR1 SGHAT, CDR2 FQNNGV. This CDR3 comprises 15 residues. V lost 2 bases, J lost 0 bases, and 4 bases stayed unmatched.

For this clone: Mismatch with germline at one junction end may stem from a read error. The CDR3 DNA is TGTGCCAGCAGCCAAGTTTCCGGGACAACCGATTTT. Residues: CASSQVSGTTDF. The chain combines TRBV14 with TRBJ1-3; D is perhaps TRBD1 (6 bases). Germline V gene lookup returns CDR1 SGHDN and CDR2 FVKESK. The CDR3 loop spans 12 amino acids.